This T cell receptor (beta chain) was identified in a study of shared clonotypes between healthy human individuals. Trimming cost V 4 bases and J 7 bases; bases outside gene matches: 5. Germline CDR1 and CDR2: LNHDA and SQIVND (reference sequence). This CDR3 is 13 amino acids long. Profiled with immunoSEQ multiplex PCR; TCRdb holds only in-frame clones, not every one. The table has 780,000 or so clones, roughly 72% seen once. This clone was found many times. Material: memory CD4+ T cells sorted from blood. Subset: CD45RA-negative fraction. The chain employs TRBV19 and TRBJ1-2; 8 nucleotides line up with TRBD1. This receptor was identified in a woman between 25 and 40 years old in good health. The chain's CDR3 is CASSNTGGSGYTF. In DNA, the CDR3 is TGTGCCAGTAGTAATACAGGGGGAAGTGGCTACACCTTC.